These 20 T cell receptor beta chains came from one sample sequenced in a study of identical twins. TCRdb re-called the 5' RACE reads through MiXCR, storing one row per CDR3 protein. Seen here are some 500,000 distinct CDR3 sequences, nearly 10% observed once, and the top ten hold under 3.5%. The same sample was also used in a study of yellow fever vaccine responses in identical twins.

Specimen: PBMCs. These receptors came from a woman aged 18-29 years in good health.

This clonotype has just a few counts. The V and J genes are TRBV20-1 and TRBJ1-5; 12 nucleotides agree with TRBD1. The CDR3 contains 14 residues. Germline lookup yields CDR1 DFQATT and CDR2 SNEGSKA (reference sequence). V trimming: 4 bases; J trimming: 11 bases; junction bases outside the gene matches: 9. The CDR3 protein is CSAIRDRGPGAQHF. In nucleotides, the CDR3 is TGCAGTGCTATCCGGGACAGGGGGCCTGGGGCCCAGCATTTT.

Many counts were recorded for this clonotype. The rearrangement uses TRBV6-2 or TRBV6-3 and TRBJ2-3; the match to TRBD2 covers 10 bases. There are 14 residues in the CDR3. Germline assignment: CDR1 MNHEY and CDR2 SVGEGT. V gave up 7 bases and J gave up 2 bases; unmatched junction bases: 3. CDR3 residues: CASTGTSDTDTQYF. DNA of the CDR3: TGTGCCAGCACCGGGACTAGCGACACAGATACGCAGTATTTT.

The V and J genes are TRBV5-1 and TRBJ2-7, with 9 bases aligning to TRBD1. Per germline, CDR1 SGHRS and CDR2 YFSETQ. CDR3 length: 14 residues. Trimming took 0 bases from V and 6 from J; bases not matched to a gene: 4. CDR3 DNA sequence: TGCGCCAGCAGCTTGGAGGGACAGGGTCCCGAGCAGTACTTC. It yields the protein CASSLEGQGPEQYF.

This clonotype was seen at least ten times. The V gene is TRBV11-2, the J gene TRBJ2-1; no firm D call. The CDR3 has 11 residues. Germline V gene sequence: CDR1 SGHAT, CDR2 FQNNGV. Deletions cut 6 bases from V and 9 bases from J, with 9 bases between. The CDR3: CASSHQVEQFF. DNA of the CDR3: TGTGCCAGCAGTCACCAGGTTGAGCAGTTCTTC.

This clonotype was observed many times. V and J are TRBV7-3 and TRBJ2-2; 7 positions match TRBD1. Trimming removed 5 bases from V and 3 bases from J; junction bases left unmatched: 18. Germline lookup yields CDR1 SGHTA and CDR2 FQGTGA. The CDR3 spans 19 residues. The chain's CDR3 is CASSPSALRGPWDTGELFF. The CDR3 region has the DNA TGTGCCAGCAGCCCCTCCGCCCTAAGGGGGCCTTGGGACACCGGGGAGCTGTTTTTT.

The genes are TRBV5-1 and TRBJ2-1; D uncertain. The CDR3 loop spans 14 amino acids. Deletions cut 0 bases from V and 4 bases from J, with 8 bases between. The germline V gene encodes CDR1 SGHRS and CDR2 YFSETQ. The CDR3 DNA is TGCGCCAGCAGCTTGGCCATGCTGTACAATGAGCAGTTCTTC. Translation: CASSLAMLYNEQFF.

This clonotype was seen repeatedly, ten times or more. This chain links TRBV25-1 with TRBJ2-1, with 10 bases lining up with TRBD1. The CDR3 spans 15 residues. V was pared by 6 bases and J by 2 bases, with 4 bases of the junction left unmatched. CDR1 MGHDK and CDR2 SYGVNS come from the germline V gene. CDR3 amino acids: CASRDGTGAYNEQFF. The CDR3 bases are TGTGCCAGCAGGGACGGGACAGGGGCCTACAATGAGCAGTTCTTC.

This chain uses TRBV3-1 with TRBJ1-2; perhaps TRBD1 as D (6 bases). The CDR3 is 14 residues long. V was shortened by 4 bases and J by 6 bases, with 15 bases between the two germline ends. CDR1 LGHDT and CDR2 YNNKEL come from the germline V gene (reference sequence). The CDR3 nucleotides read TGTGCCAGCAGCCGCGGGACAACTTTCGATGGCTACACCTTC. Protein sequence: CASSRGTTFDGYTF.

There are a few counts of this clonotype. CDR3 sequence: CASSNQGSFSYNEQFF. Here the CDR3 DNA reads TGTGCCAGCAGTAATCAGGGGAGTTTCTCCTACAATGAGCAGTTCTTC. This chain joins TRBV6-1 and TRBJ2-1; D might be TRBD1 (6 bases). This CDR3 is built from 16 residues. Germline V gives CDR1 MNHNS, CDR2 SASEGT. With 5 bases removed from V and 0 bases from J, the gap between germline ends came to 14 bases.

In this sample, this clonotype turned up a few times. The chain couples TRBV4-1 to TRBJ2-3; D is ambiguous. CDR1 is MGHRA, CDR2 YSYEKL, per germline. The CDR3 covers 12 residues. The V and J ends lost 1 base and 10 bases respectively, with 9 bases between them. The CDR3 DNA reads TGCGCCAGCAGCCAAGGCAGGTCTGCGCAGTATTTT. It specifies CASSQGRSAQYF.

The V call is TRBV12-3 or TRBV12-4, the J call TRBJ2-7; D might be TRBD1 or TRBD2, each matching 5 bases. Trimming took off 6 bases at V and 2 bases at J, with 17 bases between the two ends. CDR3 length: 15 amino acids. The CDR3 coding sequence is TGTGCCAGCAGCCCAAGAACGGGACCTACCTACGAGCAGTACTTC. Translated: CASSPRTGPTYEQYF.

The chain carries TRBV29-1 and TRBJ2-4; 10 nucleotides line up with TRBD1. With 2 bases clipped from V and 9 bases from J, the junction kept 4 bases outside the gene matches. The CDR3 has 13 residues. The germline V gene encodes CDR1 SQVTM and CDR2 ANQGSEA. CDR3 amino acids: CSVERDRGSIQYF. As DNA, the CDR3 is TGCAGCGTTGAACGGGACAGGGGTAGCATTCAGTACTTC.

This chain connects TRBV15 to TRBJ1-3; 7 bases match TRBD1. V lost 1 base, J lost 0 bases, and 0 bases stayed unmatched. Germline-derived CDR1 and CDR2 are LNHNV and YYDKDF (reference sequence). CDR3 length: 15 amino acids. The CDR3 nucleotides are TGTGCCACCAGCAGAGGACAGGGCTCTGGAAACACCATATATTTT. Its protein product is CATSRGQGSGNTIYF.

This clonotype came up a few times. J is TRBJ2-7 and V is TRBV7-9; 7 positions match TRBD1. Unmatched junction bases numbered 7, after V lost 5 bases and J lost 0 bases. Germline V CDR1 and CDR2: SEHNR, FQNEAQ (reference sequence). This CDR3 region has 15 residues. The CDR3 loop is CASSQGAGGSYEQYF. In DNA form, the CDR3 reads TGTGCCAGCAGCCAAGGGGCAGGGGGCTCCTACGAGCAGTACTTC.

This clonotype was detected a few times. The chain is built from TRBV11-2 and TRBJ2-1, with D perhaps matching TRBD1 (6 bases). Germline CDR1 reads SGHAT; CDR2 reads FQNNGV. This CDR3 has 15 amino acids. Deletions cut 5 bases from V and 7 bases from J, with 18 bases between. The CDR3 loop reads CASSLKRGRENEQFF. The CDR3 DNA is TGTGCCAGCAGCCTAAAGAGGGGGAGAGAAAATGAGCAGTTCTTC.

The chain combines TRBV7-9 with TRBJ2-7, with D perhaps TRBD2 (5 bases). Germline CDR1 SEHNR, CDR2 FQNEAQ (reference sequence). This CDR3 has 15 residues. With 5 bases removed from V and 6 bases from J, the gap between germline ends came to 20 bases. This CDR3 is CASSPEGDWTLEQYF. CDR3 nucleotide sequence: TGTGCCAGCAGCCCCGAAGGAGATTGGACTCTCGAGCAGTACTTC. The full variable domain, rest sourced from reference TRBV7-9 and TRBJ2-7, is DTGVSQNPRHKITKRGQNVTFRCDPISEHNRLYWYRQTLGQGPEFLTYFQNEAQLEKSRLLSDRFSAERPKGSFSTLEIQRTEQGDSAMYLCASSPEGDWTLEQYFGPGTRLTVT.

This clonotype was recorded many times. This chain connects TRBV7-3 to TRBJ1-1; 8 nucleotides match TRBD1. With 4 bases clipped from V and 5 bases from J, the junction kept 3 bases outside the gene matches. CDR1 is SGHTA, CDR2 FQGTGA, per germline. This CDR3 comprises 13 residues. In DNA form, the CDR3 reads TGTGCCAGCAGCTGGACAGGGTTGACTGAAGCTTTCTTT. It codes for CASSWTGLTEAFF.

The table lists this clonotype with many counts. CDR3 DNA sequence: TGTGCCAGCAGCTTCGGGGCTAGCGGGAGAAATAGGGAGCTGTTTTTT. Translated: CASSFGASGRNRELFF. The chain joins TRBV5-4 to TRBJ2-2, with 10 nucleotides matching TRBD2. CDR3 length equals 16 residues. After removal of 2 bases from V and 9 bases from J, the junction contained 10 bases not matched to a gene. Germline CDR1 SGHNT, CDR2 YYREEE (reference sequence).

Turning to this clonotype: The junction shows a germline mismatch at one end, possibly a read error. The chain is built from TRBV15 and TRBJ2-7; D unclear. Germline V gene sequence: CDR1 LNHNV, CDR2 YYDKDF (reference sequence). The CDR3 consists of 12 residues. DNA of the CDR3: TGTGCCACCAGCAGGGACGGTCCCCTAGTGGACTTC. Its translation is CATSRDGPLVDF.

This clonotype was recorded at least ten times. The rearrangement joins TRBV29-1 to TRBJ2-3, with 12 positions matching TRBD2. The CDR3 has 19 residues. The ends lost 1 base at V and 0 bases at J; junction bases unmatched: 11. Germline CDR1 reads SQVTM; CDR2 reads ANQGSEA. CDR3 amino acids: CSVEGALAGGTTSTDTQYF. The CDR3 region has the DNA TGCAGCGTTGAAGGCGCACTAGCGGGGGGAACTACTAGCACAGATACGCAGTATTTT.